Below are 21 T cell receptor beta chains sequenced from a single sample in a study of PD-L1 blockade in urothelial cancer. This sample's time point: peripheral blood 6 weeks after treatment start. Method: immunoSEQ multiplex PCR; TCRdb's copy keeps in-frame clones and lacks some. The sample lists 45,000 to 50,000 clones, 80% to 90% occurring once. Sequenced here: PBMCs, sampled around atezolizumab (anti-PD-L1) treatment. These receptors came from a man between 65 and 85 years old with urothelial cancer.

The chain employs TRBV18 and TRBJ2-7, with 10 bases matching TRBD2. CDR3 length: 15 amino acids. CDR1 and CDR2 from the germline V gene are KGHSH and LQKENI. The trim removed 2 bases at V and 4 bases at J, leaving 5 bases unmatched. Here the CDR3 DNA reads TGTGCCAGCTCACCATCTAGCGGGAGTCGGTACGAGCAGTACTTC. Amino acids: CASSPSSGSRYEQYF.

This chain uses TRBV15 with TRBJ2-7; D is unclear. In germline, CDR1 is LNHNV, CDR2 YYDKDF (reference sequence). Trimming removed 0 bases at V and 2 bases at J, with 8 bases between. There are 14 residues in the CDR3. This CDR3 reads CATSRDPSTYEQYF. Here the CDR3 DNA reads TGTGCCACCAGCAGAGATCCCAGTACCTACGAGCAGTACTTC.

The rearrangement links TRBV28 to TRBJ1-2, with 7 positions matching TRBD1. CDR3 length: 12 residues. V trimming: 7 bases; J trimming: 1 base; junction bases outside the gene matches: 0. Looked up from germline, CDR1 is MDHEN and CDR2 is SYDVKM. In DNA form, the CDR3 reads TGTGCCAGCAACAGGGGTAACTATGGCTACACCTTC. Residues: CASNRGNYGYTF.

V and J are TRBV28 and TRBJ2-2; 8 bases align to TRBD2. In germline, CDR1 is MDHEN, CDR2 SYDVKM. V shed 7 bases, J shed 3 bases, and the junction held 13 bases outside the gene matches. The CDR3 covers 17 residues. DNA for the CDR3: TGTGCCAGCACCCCAGCGGGAGAGTACGTGGACACCGGGGAGCTGTTTTTT. Its protein product is CASTPAGEYVDTGELFF.

Details on this clone: A junction boundary mismatches the germline segment, possibly from a read error. The V call is TRBV7-7, the J call TRBJ2-1; 10 nucleotides match TRBD1. The V gene's germline CDR1 is SSHAT and CDR2 FNYEAQ (reference sequence). CDR3 length: 13 residues. CDR3 sequence (DNA): TGTGCTAGCAGTTGGGACAGGGGAAATGAGCAGTTCTTC. This codes for CASSWDRGNEQFF.

The rearrangement joins TRBV5-1 to TRBJ1-1; D perhaps matches TRBD1 (5 bases). V was cut by 4 bases and J by 5 bases, with 18 bases left in between. The CDR3 totals 15 residues. The germline gives CDR1 SGHRS, CDR2 YFSETQ. The CDR3 coding sequence is TGCGCCAGCAGCACGGGCCCGGGACTTCGGACTGAAGCTTTCTTT. The encoded protein is CASSTGPGLRTEAFF.

This chain links TRBV27 with TRBJ2-7; 7 nucleotides match TRBD1. The V and J ends lost 6 bases and 2 bases, in that order; junction bases with no gene match: 10. Per the germline V gene, CDR1 is MNHEY and CDR2 is SMNVEV (reference sequence). The CDR3 spans 15 residues. Here the CDR3 reads CASSPYWQGAYEQYF. The CDR3 DNA follows: TGTGCCAGCAGCCCATACTGGCAGGGGGCCTACGAGCAGTACTTC.

V and J are TRBV28 and TRBJ1-4; D may be TRBD1 (6 bases). V shed 6 bases and J shed 8 bases, with 19 bases lying between them. Looked up from germline, CDR1 is MDHEN and CDR2 is SYDVKM. The CDR3 spans 15 residues. CDR3 DNA: TGTGCCAGCAGCGGGGGAGGGGGAGTTAGGGAAAAACTGTTTTTT. Translation gives CASSGGGGVREKLFF.

V and J are TRBV5-1 and TRBJ2-3; D might be TRBD2 (5 bases). Germline V gene data show CDR1 as SGHRS and CDR2 as YFSETQ. The CDR3 is 12 residues long. V lost 3 bases to trimming and J lost 3 bases, with 5 bases between them. CDR3 sequence reads: CASSSGTDTQYF. CDR3 DNA: TGCGCCAGCAGCTCGGGAACAGATACGCAGTATTTT.

The V call is TRBV6-1, the J call TRBJ2-3, with TRBD1 identical over 9 bases. Germline CDR1 MNHNS, CDR2 SASEGT. The junction had 9 bases not matched to a gene; V was cut back by 4 bases and J by 4 bases. CDR3 length equals 16 residues. The CDR3 DNA sequence: TGTGCCAGCAGTGGGGGGACAGGGATTTCGCCAGATACGCAGTATTTT. Its protein is CASSGGTGISPDTQYF.

V and J are TRBV18 and TRBJ1-2; 7 nucleotides line up with TRBD1. V gave up 3 bases and J gave up 6 bases; unmatched junction bases: 4. The germline V gene has CDR1 KGHSH and CDR2 LQKENI. The CDR3 has 13 residues. Written as DNA, the CDR3 is TGTGCCAGCTCACCGCTTACAGGGGATGGCTACACCTTC. It specifies CASSPLTGDGYTF.

This chain uses TRBV6-5 with TRBJ1-1; D may be TRBD1 (6 bases). Germline lookup yields CDR1 MNHEY and CDR2 SVGAGI. The CDR3 extends over 13 amino acids. V gave up 3 bases and J gave up 7 bases, with 12 bases separating them. CDR3 region: CASSYSRGNEAFF. In DNA, the CDR3 is TGTGCCAGCAGTTATAGCAGGGGTAATGAAGCTTTCTTT.

The chain couples TRBV7-3 to TRBJ1-3, with D possibly being TRBD1 (6 bases). The germline CDR1 and CDR2 sequences are SGHTA and FQGTGA. V shed 2 bases and J shed 7 bases, with 15 bases lying between them. This CDR3 spans 15 amino acids. CDR3 nucleotide sequence: TGTGCCAGCAGCTTAGACGGTGGAACAGGGAACACCATATATTTT. It specifies CASSLDGGTGNTIYF.

This clone was detected only a few times. This sequence joins TRBV11-2 and TRBJ2-7; tentative D call: TRBD2 (6 bases). Germline V gene data show CDR1 as SGHAT and CDR2 as FQNNGV. The CDR3 runs to 14 residues. The V and J ends lost 5 bases and 3 bases respectively, with 14 bases between them. CDR3 DNA: TGTGCCAGCAGCACCCCCGGAGGGTACTACGAGCAGTACTTC. Translated: CASSTPGGYYEQYF.

This chain links TRBV30 with TRBJ2-1; the match to TRBD1 covers 7 bases. Germline CDR1 is GTSNPN and CDR2 is SVGIG (reference sequence). Unmatched junction bases numbered 9, after V lost 5 bases and J lost 5 bases. The CDR3 sequence is 14 residues long. CDR3 DNA sequence: TGTGCCTGGGCTACAGGGGCCTTCGACAATGAGCAGTTCTTC. The encoded protein is CAWATGAFDNEQFF.

The CDR3 reads CASSYGRAPSYNEQFF. As DNA, the CDR3 is TGTGCCAGCAGTTACGGGCGGGCTCCCTCCTACAATGAGCAGTTCTTC. The chain links TRBV6-5 to TRBJ2-1; possible D gene TRBD2, 5 bases. In germline, CDR1 is MNHEY, CDR2 SVGAGI. This CDR3 has 16 residues. The V end was cut by 2 bases, the J end by 0 bases, with 11 bases between.

The V and J genes are TRBV4-1 and TRBJ2-7; D is perhaps TRBD1 (6 bases). V was clipped by 5 bases and J by 1 base, with 9 bases between them. The CDR3 runs 13 residues. Germline-derived CDR1 and CDR2 are MGHRA and YSYEKL. For the CDR3, the DNA is TGCGCCAGCAGCTGGGGACAATCCTACGAGCAGTACTTC. It yields the protein CASSWGQSYEQYF.

This clone was picked up a small number of times. In nucleotides, the CDR3 is TGTGCCAGTAGTTATGGGGGGGAGAACACTGAAGCTTTCTTT. Translated, it gives CASSYGGENTEAFF. The chain carries TRBV19 and TRBJ1-1, with D maybe TRBD1 (5 bases). With 5 bases removed from V and 1 base from J, the gap between germline ends came to 11 bases. The CDR3 spans 14 residues. Germline V gene sequence: CDR1 LNHDA, CDR2 SQIVND (reference sequence).

In its sample, this clone was seen once. The genes are TRBV21-1 and TRBJ2-3; the D call TRBD2 from the table was never checked on the DNA. TRBV21-1 is given as a pseudogene. The CDR3 spans 15 residues. CDR3 bases: TGTGCCAGCAGCAAAGCGGGAGGGCCATCAGATACGCAGTATTTT. Translating gives CASSKAGGPSDTQYF.

V and J are TRBV9 and TRBJ2-7; D is possibly TRBD2 (5 bases). Germline CDR1 reads SGDLS; CDR2 reads YYNGEE. This CDR3 contains 15 residues. V lost 0 bases and J lost 1, with 11 bases in between. Here the CDR3 DNA reads TGTGCCAGCAGCGTAGACCTTGGGAGTTCCTACGAGCAGTACTTC. It yields the protein CASSVDLGSSYEQYF.

CDR3 DNA: TGCGCCAGTCAGGGGGCGGCAGATACGCAGTATTTT. This codes for CASQGAADTQYF. V usage is TRBV10-1 and J usage is TRBJ2-3; 8 nucleotides agree with TRBD1. The CDR3 spans 12 residues. Germline V gene lookup returns CDR1 WNHNN and CDR2 SYGVQD (reference sequence). Trimming cost V 9 bases and J 4 bases; bases outside gene matches: 3.